This TCR beta chain was recorded in a study of T cells in Graves' hyperthyroidism and ophthalmopathy. The germline V and J ends were trimmed by 4 bases and 3 bases, with 19 bases remaining between them. The CDR3 contains 16 residues. The germline V gene has CDR1 SEHNR and CDR2 FQNEAQ (reference sequence). TCR beta CDR3 regions were amplified from RNA transcripts. During a first-round RT-PCR of the TCR CDR3, the HTBI primer set was used. MiXCR, run by TCRdb on the multiplex PCR reads, gives a single entry per CDR3 protein. The sample contains hundreds of thousands of distinct CDR3 sequences, about 15% of which appear only once. This clonotype was counted ten times or more.

This clonotype was sampled from a man between 18 and 29 years old with Graves' ophthalmopathy. Sequenced input: blood. The chain couples TRBV7-9 to TRBJ2-7; unclear D gene. CDR3 protein: CASSSTVGRTYYEQYF. As DNA, the CDR3 is TGTGCCAGCAGCTCTACCGTGGGCAGGACCTACTACGAGCAGTACTTC.